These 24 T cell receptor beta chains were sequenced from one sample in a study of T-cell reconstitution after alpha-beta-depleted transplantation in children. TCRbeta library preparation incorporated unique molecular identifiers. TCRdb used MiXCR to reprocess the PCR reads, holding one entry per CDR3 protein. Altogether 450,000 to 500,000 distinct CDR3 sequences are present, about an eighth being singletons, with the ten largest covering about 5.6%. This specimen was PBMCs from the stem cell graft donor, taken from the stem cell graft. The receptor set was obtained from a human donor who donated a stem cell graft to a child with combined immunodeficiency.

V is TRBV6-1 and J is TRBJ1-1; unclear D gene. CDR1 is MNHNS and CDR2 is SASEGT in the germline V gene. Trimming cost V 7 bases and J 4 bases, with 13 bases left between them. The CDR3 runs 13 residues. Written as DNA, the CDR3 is TGTGCCAGCACCCGAAAGGGAGGCACTGAAGCTTTCTTT. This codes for CASTRKGGTEAFF.

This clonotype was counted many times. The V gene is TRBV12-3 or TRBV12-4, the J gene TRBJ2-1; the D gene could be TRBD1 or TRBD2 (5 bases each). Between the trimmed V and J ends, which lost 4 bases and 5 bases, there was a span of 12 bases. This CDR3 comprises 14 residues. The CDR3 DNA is TGTGCCAGCAGTTGGGGGACGGCGGACAATGAGCAGTTCTTC. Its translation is CASSWGTADNEQFF.

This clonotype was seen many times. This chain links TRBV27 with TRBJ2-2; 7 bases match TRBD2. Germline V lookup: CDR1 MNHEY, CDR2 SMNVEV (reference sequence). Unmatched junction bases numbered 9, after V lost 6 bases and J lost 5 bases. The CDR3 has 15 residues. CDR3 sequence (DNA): TGTGCCAGCAGCTGGCTATGGGGAGGGACCGGGGAGCTGTTTTTT. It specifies CASSWLWGGTGELFF.

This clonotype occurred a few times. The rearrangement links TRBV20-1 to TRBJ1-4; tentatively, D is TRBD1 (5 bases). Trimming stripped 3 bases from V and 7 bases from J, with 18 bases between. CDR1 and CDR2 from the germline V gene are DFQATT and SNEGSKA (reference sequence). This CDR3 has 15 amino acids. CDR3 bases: TGCAGTGCTAGTTGGGGCTCCCGGATGGGTGAAAAACTGTTTTTT. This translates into CSASWGSRMGEKLFF.

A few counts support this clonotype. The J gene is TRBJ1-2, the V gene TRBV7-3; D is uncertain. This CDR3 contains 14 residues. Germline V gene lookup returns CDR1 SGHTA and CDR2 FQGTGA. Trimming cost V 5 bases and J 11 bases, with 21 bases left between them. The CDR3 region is CASSQGSPSLWYTF. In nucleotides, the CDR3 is TGTGCCAGCAGCCAAGGCAGTCCCAGTTTGTGGTACACCTTC.

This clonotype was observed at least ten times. The CDR3 coding sequence is TGTGCCATCAGTGAGGGACTAGCGGGAGACGAGCAGTACTTC. Its protein product is CAISEGLAGDEQYF. The chain has TRBV10-3 and TRBJ2-7; 13 bases are shared with TRBD2. The CDR3 extends over 14 amino acids. In germline, CDR1 is ENHRY, CDR2 SYGVKD. Losses at the gene ends were 2 bases for V and 5 bases for J; bases not matched to a gene: 0.

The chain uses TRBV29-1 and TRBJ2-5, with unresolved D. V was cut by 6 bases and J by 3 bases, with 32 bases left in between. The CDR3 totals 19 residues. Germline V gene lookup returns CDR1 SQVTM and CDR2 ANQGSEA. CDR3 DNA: TGCAGCGTCGATGGTTGGGTCCCACCTGAAGGAACCCAAAAAGAGACCCAGTACTTC. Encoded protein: CSVDGWVPPEGTQKETQYF. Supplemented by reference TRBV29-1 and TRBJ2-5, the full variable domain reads SAVISQKPSRDICQRGTSLTIQCQVDSQVTMMFWYRQQPGQSLTLIATANQGSEATYESGFVIDKFPISRPNLTFSTLTVSNMSPEDSSIYLCSVDGWVPPEGTQKETQYFGPGTRLLVL.

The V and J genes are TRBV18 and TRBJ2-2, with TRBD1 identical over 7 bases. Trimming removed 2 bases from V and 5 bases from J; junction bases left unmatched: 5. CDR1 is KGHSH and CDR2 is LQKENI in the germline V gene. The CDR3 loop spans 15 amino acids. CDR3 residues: CASSPAGTDTGELFF. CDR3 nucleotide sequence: TGTGCCAGCTCACCAGCCGGGACAGATACCGGGGAGCTGTTTTTT.

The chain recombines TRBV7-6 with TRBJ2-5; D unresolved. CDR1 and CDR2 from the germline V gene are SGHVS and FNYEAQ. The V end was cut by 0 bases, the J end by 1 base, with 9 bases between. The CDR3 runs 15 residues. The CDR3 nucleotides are TGTGCCAGCAGCTTAGCGTTCCGGGTCCAAGAGACCCAGTACTTC. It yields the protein CASSLAFRVQETQYF.

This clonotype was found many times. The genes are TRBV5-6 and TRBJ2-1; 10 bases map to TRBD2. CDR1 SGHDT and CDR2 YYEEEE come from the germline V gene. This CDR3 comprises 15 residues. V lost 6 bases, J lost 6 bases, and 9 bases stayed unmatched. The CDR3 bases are TGTGCCAGCACCGTGGGGCTAGCGGGAGTCAATGAGCAGTTCTTC. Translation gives CASTVGLAGVNEQFF.

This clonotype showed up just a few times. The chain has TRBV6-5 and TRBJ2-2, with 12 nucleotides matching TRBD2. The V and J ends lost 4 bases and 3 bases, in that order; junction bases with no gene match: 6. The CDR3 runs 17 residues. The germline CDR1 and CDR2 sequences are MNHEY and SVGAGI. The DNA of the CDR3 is TGTGCCAGCAGTTTCGGGACTAGCGGGTTCCACACCGGGGAGCTGTTTTTT. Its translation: CASSFGTSGFHTGELFF.

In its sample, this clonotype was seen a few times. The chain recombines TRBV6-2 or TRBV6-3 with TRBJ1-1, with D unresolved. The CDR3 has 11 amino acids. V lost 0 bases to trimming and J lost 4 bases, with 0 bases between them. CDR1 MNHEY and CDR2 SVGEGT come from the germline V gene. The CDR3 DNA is TGTGCCAGCAGTTACTCCACTGAAGCTTTCTTT. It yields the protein CASSYSTEAFF.

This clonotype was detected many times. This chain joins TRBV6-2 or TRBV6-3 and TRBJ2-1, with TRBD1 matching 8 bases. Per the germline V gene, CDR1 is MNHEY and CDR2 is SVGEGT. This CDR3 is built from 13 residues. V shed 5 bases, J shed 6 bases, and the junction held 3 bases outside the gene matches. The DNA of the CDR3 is TGTGCCAGCAGTGGGACAGGTTTCAATGAGCAGTTCTTC. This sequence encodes CASSGTGFNEQFF.

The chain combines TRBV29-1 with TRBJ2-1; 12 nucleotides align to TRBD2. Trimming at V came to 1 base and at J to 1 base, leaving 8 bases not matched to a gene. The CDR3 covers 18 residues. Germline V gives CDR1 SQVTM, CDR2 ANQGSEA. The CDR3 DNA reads TGCAGCGTTGAAGCCAAGACTAGCGGGAGAGGATCCTACAATGAGCAGTTCTTC. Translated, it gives CSVEAKTSGRGSYNEQFF.

The CDR3 here is CASSQGPSGDTGELFF. The CDR3, as DNA: TGTGCCAGCAGCCAAGGTCCCTCCGGAGACACCGGGGAGCTGTTTTTT. This chain connects TRBV4-2 to TRBJ2-2; no reliable D call. The CDR3 is 16 amino acids. The germline gives CDR1 LGHNA, CDR2 YNFKEQ. V was pared by 1 base and J by 3 bases, with 12 bases between.

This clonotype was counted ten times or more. CDR3 residues: CASSSRGGRMNEQFF. Written as DNA, the CDR3 is TGTGCCAGCAGCTCCCGAGGGGGGAGGATGAATGAGCAGTTCTTC. This chain links TRBV7-2 with TRBJ2-1; D is tentatively TRBD1 or TRBD2 (6 bases each). CDR3 length: 15 residues. CDR1 and CDR2 (germline): SGHTA, FQGNSA. Trimming removed 4 bases from V and 7 bases from J, with 17 bases in between. Filled out from reference TRBV7-2 and TRBJ2-1, the complete variable domain reads GAGVSQSPSNKVTEKGKDVELRCDPISGHTALYWYRQSLGQGLEFLIYFQGNSAPDKSGLPSDRFSAERTGGSVSTLTIQRTQQEDSAVYLCASSSRGGRMNEQFFGPGTRLTVL.

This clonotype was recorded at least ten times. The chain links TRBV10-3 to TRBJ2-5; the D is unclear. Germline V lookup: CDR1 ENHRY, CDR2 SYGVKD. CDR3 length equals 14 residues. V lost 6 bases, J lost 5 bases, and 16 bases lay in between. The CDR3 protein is CAIRGNLVGETQYF. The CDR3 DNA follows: TGTGCCATCAGGGGGAACCTAGTTGGTGAGACCCAGTACTTC.

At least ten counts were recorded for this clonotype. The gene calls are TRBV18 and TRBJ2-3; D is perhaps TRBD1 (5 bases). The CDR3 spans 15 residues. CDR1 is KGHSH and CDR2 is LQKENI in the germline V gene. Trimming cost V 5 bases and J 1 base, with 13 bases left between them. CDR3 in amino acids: CASSTTVSGTDTQYF. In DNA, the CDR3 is TGTGCCAGCTCAACGACAGTTTCAGGCACAGATACGCAGTATTTT.

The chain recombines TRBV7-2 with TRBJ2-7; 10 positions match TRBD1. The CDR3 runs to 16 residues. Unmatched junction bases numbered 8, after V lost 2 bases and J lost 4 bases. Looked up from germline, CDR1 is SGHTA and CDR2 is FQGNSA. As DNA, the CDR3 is TGTGCCAGCAGCTTAATTGCGGGACAGGGGATTTACGAGCAGTACTTC. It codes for CASSLIAGQGIYEQYF.

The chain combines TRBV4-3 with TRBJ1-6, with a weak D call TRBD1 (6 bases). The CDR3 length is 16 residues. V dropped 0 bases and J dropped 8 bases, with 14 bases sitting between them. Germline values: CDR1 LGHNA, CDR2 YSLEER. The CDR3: CASSQDFTGYYSPLHF. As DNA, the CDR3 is TGCGCCAGCAGCCAAGATTTCACAGGGTATTATTCACCCCTCCACTTT.

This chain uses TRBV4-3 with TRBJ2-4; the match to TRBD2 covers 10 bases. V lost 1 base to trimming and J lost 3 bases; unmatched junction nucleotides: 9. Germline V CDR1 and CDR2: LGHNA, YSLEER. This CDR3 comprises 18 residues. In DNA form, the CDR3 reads TGCGCCAGCAGCCAAGGATTCTTTATAGCGGGGGGCAAAAACATTCAGTACTTC. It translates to CASSQGFFIAGGKNIQYF.

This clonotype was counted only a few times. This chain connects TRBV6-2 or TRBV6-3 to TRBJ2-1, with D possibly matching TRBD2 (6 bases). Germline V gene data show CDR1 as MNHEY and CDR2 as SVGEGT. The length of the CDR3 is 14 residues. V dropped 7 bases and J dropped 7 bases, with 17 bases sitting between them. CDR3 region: CASNEAGLPNEQFF. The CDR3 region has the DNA TGTGCCAGCAACGAGGCGGGGCTTCCAAATGAGCAGTTCTTC.

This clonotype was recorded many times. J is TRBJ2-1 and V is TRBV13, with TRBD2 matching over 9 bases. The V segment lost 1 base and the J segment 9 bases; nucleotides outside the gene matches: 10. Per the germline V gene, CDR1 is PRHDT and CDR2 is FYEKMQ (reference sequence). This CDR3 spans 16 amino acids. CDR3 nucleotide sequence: TGTGCCAGCAGCTTAGAGGGTAGCGGGAGCCCTATTGAGCAGTTCTTC. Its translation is CASSLEGSGSPIEQFF. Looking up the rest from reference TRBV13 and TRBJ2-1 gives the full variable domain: AAGVIQSPRHLIKEKRETATLKCYPIPRHDTVYWYQQGPGQDPQFLISFYEKMQSDKGSIPDRFSAQQFSDYHSELNMSSLELGDSALYFCASSLEGSGSPIEQFFGPGTRLTVL.

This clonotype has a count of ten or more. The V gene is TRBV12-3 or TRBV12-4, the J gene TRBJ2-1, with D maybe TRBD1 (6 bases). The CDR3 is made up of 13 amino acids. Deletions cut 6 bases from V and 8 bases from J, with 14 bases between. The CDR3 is CASSPTGPYEQFF. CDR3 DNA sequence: TGTGCCAGCAGCCCGACAGGACCCTATGAGCAGTTCTTC.